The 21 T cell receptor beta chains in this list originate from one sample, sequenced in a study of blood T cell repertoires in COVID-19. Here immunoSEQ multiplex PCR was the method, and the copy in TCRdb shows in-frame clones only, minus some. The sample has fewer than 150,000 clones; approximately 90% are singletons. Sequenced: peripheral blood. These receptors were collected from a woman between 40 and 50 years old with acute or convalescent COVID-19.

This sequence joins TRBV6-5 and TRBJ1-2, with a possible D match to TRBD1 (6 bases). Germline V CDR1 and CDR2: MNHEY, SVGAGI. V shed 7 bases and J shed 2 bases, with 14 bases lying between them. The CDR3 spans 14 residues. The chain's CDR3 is CASNLRGRNYGYTF. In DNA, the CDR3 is TGTGCCAGCAATCTCAGGGGAAGGAACTATGGCTACACCTTC.

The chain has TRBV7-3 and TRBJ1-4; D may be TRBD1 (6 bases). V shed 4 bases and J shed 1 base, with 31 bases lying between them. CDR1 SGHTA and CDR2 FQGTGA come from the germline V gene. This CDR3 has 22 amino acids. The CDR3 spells CASSSVPGPQGYPPQTNEKLFF. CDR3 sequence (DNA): TGTGCCAGCAGCTCCGTTCCCGGGCCGCAGGGGTACCCCCCCCAAACTAATGAAAAACTGTTTTTT. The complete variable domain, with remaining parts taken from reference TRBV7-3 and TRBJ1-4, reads GAGVSQTPSNKVTEKGKYVELRCDPISGHTALYWYRQSLGQGPEFLIYFQGTGAADDSGLPNDRFFAVRPEGSVSTLKIQRTERGDSAVYLCASSSVPGPQGYPPQTNEKLFFGSGTQLSVL.

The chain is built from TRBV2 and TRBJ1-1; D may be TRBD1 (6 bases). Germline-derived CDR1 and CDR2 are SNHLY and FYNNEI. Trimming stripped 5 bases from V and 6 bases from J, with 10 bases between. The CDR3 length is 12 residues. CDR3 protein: CASSTQGPEAFF. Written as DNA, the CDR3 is TGTGCCAGCAGTACACAGGGTCCTGAAGCTTTCTTT.

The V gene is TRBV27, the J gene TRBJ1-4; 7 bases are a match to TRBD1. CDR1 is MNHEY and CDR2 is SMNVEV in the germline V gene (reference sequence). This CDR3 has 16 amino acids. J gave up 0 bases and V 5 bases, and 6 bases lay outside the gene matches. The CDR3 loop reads CASSARTGATNEKLFF. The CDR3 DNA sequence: TGTGCCAGCAGTGCGCGCACAGGGGCAACTAATGAAAAACTGTTTTTT.

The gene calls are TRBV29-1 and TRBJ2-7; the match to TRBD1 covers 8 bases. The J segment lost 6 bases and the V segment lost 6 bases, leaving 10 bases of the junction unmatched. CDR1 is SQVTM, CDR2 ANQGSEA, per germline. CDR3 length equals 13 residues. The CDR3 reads CSVTGTGLREQYF. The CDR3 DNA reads TGCAGCGTGACCGGGACAGGACTACGCGAGCAGTACTTC.

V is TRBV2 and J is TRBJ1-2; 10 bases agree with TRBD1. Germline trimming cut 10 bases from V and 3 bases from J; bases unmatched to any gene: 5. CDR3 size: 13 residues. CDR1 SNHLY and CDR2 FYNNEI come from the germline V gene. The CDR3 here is CAIPTGGDYGYTF. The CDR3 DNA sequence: TGTGCCATCCCGACAGGGGGCGACTATGGCTACACCTTC. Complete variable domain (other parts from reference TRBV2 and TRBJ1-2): EPEVTQTPSHQVTQMGQEVILRCVPISNHLYFYWYRQILGQKVEFLVSFYNNEISEKSEIFDDQFSVERPDGSNFTLKIRSTKLEDSAMYFCAIPTGGDYGYTFGSGTRLTVV.

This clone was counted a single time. In DNA form, the CDR3 reads TGCAGTGCTAGGTCCAGGGTCGAGCAGTACTTC. Protein: CSARSRVEQYF. The gene calls are TRBV20-1 and TRBJ2-7; D perhaps matches TRBD1 (5 bases). Looked up from germline, CDR1 is DFQATT and CDR2 is SNEGSKA (reference sequence). Deletions cut 3 bases from V and 6 bases from J, with 9 bases between. There are 11 residues in the CDR3.

CDR3 amino acids: CASSHSETQYF. The CDR3 DNA follows: TGTGCCAGCAGCCATTCGGAGACCCAGTACTTC. This rearrangement joins TRBV3-1 (or the pseudogene TRBV3-2) to TRBJ2-5, with no clear D. The germline V gene encodes CDR1 LGHDT and CDR2 YNNKEL (reference sequence). This CDR3 has 11 amino acids. V lost 3 bases and J 5 bases, leaving 4 bases between the germline ends.

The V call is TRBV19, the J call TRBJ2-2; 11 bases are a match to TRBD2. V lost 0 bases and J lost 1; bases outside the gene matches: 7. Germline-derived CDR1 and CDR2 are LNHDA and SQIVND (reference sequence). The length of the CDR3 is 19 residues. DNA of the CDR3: TGTGCCAGTAGTATAGAAAATAGCGGGAGGGCCTGGAACACCGGGGAGCTGTTTTTT. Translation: CASSIENSGRAWNTGELFF.

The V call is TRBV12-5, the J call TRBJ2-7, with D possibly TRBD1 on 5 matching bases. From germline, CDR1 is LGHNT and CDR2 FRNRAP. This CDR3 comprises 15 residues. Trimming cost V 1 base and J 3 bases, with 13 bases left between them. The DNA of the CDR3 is TGTGCTAGTGGTTTGGGGCGAGACAGAATCTACGAGCAGTACTTC. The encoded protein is CASGLGRDRIYEQYF.

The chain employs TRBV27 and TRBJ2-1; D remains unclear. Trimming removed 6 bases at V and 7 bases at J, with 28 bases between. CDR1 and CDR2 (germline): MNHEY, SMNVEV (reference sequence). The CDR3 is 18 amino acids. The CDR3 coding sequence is TGTGCCAGCAGCTTAATAAGCGAAGCGCGTTCGGCGGCAAATGAGCAGTTCTTC. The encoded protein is CASSLISEARSAANEQFF.

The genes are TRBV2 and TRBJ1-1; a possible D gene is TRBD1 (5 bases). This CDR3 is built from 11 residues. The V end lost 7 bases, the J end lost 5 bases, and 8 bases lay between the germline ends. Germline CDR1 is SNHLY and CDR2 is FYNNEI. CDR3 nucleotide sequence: TGTGCCAGCATGGGGGGGACTGAAGCTTTCTTT. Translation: CASMGGTEAFF.

The CDR3 nucleotides are TGTGCCAGCAGTTTATTTGCAGGGGCTGGGTACGAGCAGTACTTC. Amino acid sequence: CASSLFAGAGYEQYF. The rearrangement links TRBV27 to TRBJ2-7, with D maybe TRBD1 (6 bases). There are 15 residues in the CDR3. Germline-derived CDR1 and CDR2 are MNHEY and SMNVEV (reference sequence). V lost 1 base and J lost 4, with 14 bases in between.

In DNA, the CDR3 is TGCAGCGCCGACCCGACAGGGCCGCAGTATGGCTACACCTTC. This sequence encodes CSADPTGPQYGYTF. The rearrangement links TRBV29-1 to TRBJ1-2, with 7 bases that match TRBD1. This CDR3 region has 14 residues. In germline, CDR1 is SQVTM, CDR2 ANQGSEA. J lost 5 bases, V lost 7 bases, and 13 bases had no gene match.

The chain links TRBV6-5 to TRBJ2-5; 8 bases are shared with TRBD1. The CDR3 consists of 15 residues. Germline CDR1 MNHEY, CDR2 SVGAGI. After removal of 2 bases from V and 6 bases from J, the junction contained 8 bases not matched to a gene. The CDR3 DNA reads TGTGCCAGCAGTTACGGGGGACAGGATAGGAAGACCCAGTACTTC. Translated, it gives CASSYGGQDRKTQYF.

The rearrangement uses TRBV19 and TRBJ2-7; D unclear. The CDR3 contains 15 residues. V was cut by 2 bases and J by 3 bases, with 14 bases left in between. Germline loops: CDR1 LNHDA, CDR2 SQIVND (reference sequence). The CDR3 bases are TGTGCCAGTAGTATAACGGCTCGGAACAGCTACGAGCAGTACTTC. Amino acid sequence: CASSITARNSYEQYF.

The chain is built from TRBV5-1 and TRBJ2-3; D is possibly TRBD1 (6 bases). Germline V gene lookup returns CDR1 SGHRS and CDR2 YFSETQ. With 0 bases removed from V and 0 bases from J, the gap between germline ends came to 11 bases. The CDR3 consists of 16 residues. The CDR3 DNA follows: TGCGCCAGCAGCTTGGCAGGGGCAGTTAGCACAGATACGCAGTATTTT. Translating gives CASSLAGAVSTDTQYF.

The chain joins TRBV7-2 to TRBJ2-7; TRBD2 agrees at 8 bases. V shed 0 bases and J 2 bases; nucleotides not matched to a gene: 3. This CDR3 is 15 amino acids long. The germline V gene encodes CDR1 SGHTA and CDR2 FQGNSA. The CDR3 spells CASSLASGGTYEQYF. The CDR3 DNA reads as TGTGCCAGCAGCTTAGCGAGCGGGGGAACCTACGAGCAGTACTTC.

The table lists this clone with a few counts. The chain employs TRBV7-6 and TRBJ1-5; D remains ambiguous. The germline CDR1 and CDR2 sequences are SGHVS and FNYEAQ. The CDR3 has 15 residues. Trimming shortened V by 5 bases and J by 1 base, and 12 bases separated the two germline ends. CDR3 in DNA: TGTGCCAGCAGCGAGGGTGGACGGAGCAATCAGCCCCAGCATTTT. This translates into CASSEGGRSNQPQHF.

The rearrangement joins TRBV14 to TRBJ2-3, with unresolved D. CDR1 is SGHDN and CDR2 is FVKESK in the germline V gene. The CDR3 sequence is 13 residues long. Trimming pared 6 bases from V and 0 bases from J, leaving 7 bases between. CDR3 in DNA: TGTGCCAGCAGGCAGACTAGCACAGATACGCAGTATTTT. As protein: CASRQTSTDTQYF.

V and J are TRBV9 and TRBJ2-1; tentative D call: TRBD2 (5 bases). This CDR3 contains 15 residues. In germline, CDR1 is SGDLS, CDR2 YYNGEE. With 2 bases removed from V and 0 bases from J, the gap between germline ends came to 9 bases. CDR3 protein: CASSVLASSYNEQFF. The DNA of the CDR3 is TGTGCCAGCAGCGTCCTAGCAAGCTCCTACAATGAGCAGTTCTTC.